The present entry profiles one T cell receptor beta chain with its context. Its cognate antigen is unknown. From germline, CDR1 is SQVTM and CDR2 ANQGSEA. The CDR3 length is 13 residues. V lost 3 bases and J 4 bases, leaving 12 bases between the germline ends. Around 9 milliliters of peripheral blood were drawn from each donor into EDTA-treated tubes. This specimen comes from a study of blood T cells in healthy people across ages. Study-level points and caveats: Roughly linear declines in TCR beta diversity per million T cells occurred with age. Shifts in expanded clonotypes may have been confounded by donor CMV status, which was unknown.

Next came a second PCR, run for roughly 7 to 12 cycles, which used a sample-barcoded 5' primer along with a J-beta primer mix. TCRdb used MiXCR to reprocess the 5' RACE reads, holding one entry per CDR3 protein. Of about 800,000 distinct CDR3 sequences detected, roughly 64% appear once; the ten largest clones hold 20% to 25%. The chain has TRBV29-1 and TRBJ1-2; D is unclear. The specimen sequenced was blood. The source of this sequence is a man under 40 in good health. As DNA, the CDR3 is TGCAGCGTTGATTTCCAGCTTACCTATGGCTACACCTTC. Translating it yields CSVDFQLTYGYTF. Variable domain in full (rest from reference TRBV29-1 and TRBJ1-2): SAVISQKPSRDICQRGTSLTIQCQVDSQVTMMFWYRQQPGQSLTLIATANQGSEATYESGFVIDKFPISRPNLTFSTLTVSNMSPEDSSIYLCSVDFQLTYGYTFGSGTRLTVV.